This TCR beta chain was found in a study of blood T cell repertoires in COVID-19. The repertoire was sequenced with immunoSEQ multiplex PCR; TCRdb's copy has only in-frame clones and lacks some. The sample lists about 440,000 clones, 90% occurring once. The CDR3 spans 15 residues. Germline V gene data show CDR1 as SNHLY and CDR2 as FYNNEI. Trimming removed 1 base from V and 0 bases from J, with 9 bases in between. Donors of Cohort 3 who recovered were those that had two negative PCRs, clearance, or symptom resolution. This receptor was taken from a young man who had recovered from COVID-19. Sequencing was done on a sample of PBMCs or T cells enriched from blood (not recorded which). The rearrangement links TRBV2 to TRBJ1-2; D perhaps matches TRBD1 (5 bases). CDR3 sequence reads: CASSEDPRANYGYTF. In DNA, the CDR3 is TGTGCCAGCAGTGAAGACCCCAGGGCTAACTATGGCTACACCTTC.